A single sample gave rise to the 2 T cell receptor beta chains below, sequenced in a study of blood T cell repertoires in COVID-19. Data came from immunoSEQ multiplex PCR; TCRdb stores just in-frame clones and leaves some out. The profile covers about 250,000 clones, with 75% to 90% appearing a single time and 27% taken by the ten largest. Sequencing was done on a sample of peripheral blood. The receptors derive from a man aged 35-49 years with acute or convalescent COVID-19.

Regarding this clone: A junction boundary mismatches the germline segment, possibly from a read error. This chain links TRBV14 with TRBJ2-1; TRBD2 agrees at 12 bases. The CDR3 contains 13 residues. Germline V gene lookup returns CDR1 SGHDN and CDR2 FVKESK. The DNA for the CDR3 is TGTGCCAGCAGCCGCTGGACTAGCGGGGCAGAAATCTTC. Its translation: CASSRWTSGAEIF. The full variable domain, completed using reference TRBV14 and TRBJ2-1, is EAGVTQFPSHSVIEKGQTVTLRCDPISGHDNLYWYRRVMGKEIKFLLHFVKESKQDESGMPNNRFLAERTGGTYSTLKVQPAELEDSGVYFCASSRWTSGAEIFGPGTRLTVL.

The chain has TRBV11-1 and TRBJ2-2, with D possibly TRBD2 on 7 matching bases. The germline V gene encodes CDR1 SGHAT and CDR2 FQDESV (reference sequence). Trimming pared 8 bases from V and 7 bases from J, leaving 20 bases between. The CDR3 runs to 15 residues. The CDR3 coding sequence is TGTGCCAGCCGCAAGGGGGGGCCGGGGGACGGGGAGCTGTTTTTT. Translation: CASRKGGPGDGELFF. Full variable domain (outside the CDR3, taken from reference TRBV11-1 and TRBJ2-2): EAEVAQSPRYKITEKSQAVAFWCDPISGHATLYWYRQILGQGPELLVQFQDESVVDDSQLPKDRFSAERLKGVDSTLKIQPAELGDSAMYLCASRKGGPGDGELFFGEGSRLTVL.